The 3 T cell receptor beta chains below come from one sample, sequenced in a study of radiation and T cells in renal cell carcinoma. TCRdb's table, derived via immunoSEQ multiplex PCR, lists solely in-frame clones and lacks some. The sample holds approximately 140,000 clones, 75% to 90% seen once. The time point is: baseline pretreatment blood. Treatment noted: 15 Gy SBRT to primary tumor, nephrectomy 4 weeks later. The material sequenced was blood, taken from a patient whose treatment included radiotherapy and nephrectomy. The receptors were sampled from a woman aged 45-65 years with renal cell carcinoma.

The V call is TRBV9, the J call TRBJ1-2; a weak D match, TRBD1 (5 bases). V lost 0 bases and J 8 bases, leaving 23 bases between the germline ends. In germline, CDR1 is SGDLS, CDR2 YYNGEE. The CDR3 covers 17 residues. CDR3 nucleotide sequence: TGTGCCAGCAGCGTAGTTGGGACTCCACGCTACCAGGGCGGCTACACCTTC. Its protein product is CASSVVGTPRYQGGYTF. Variable domain in full (rest from reference TRBV9 and TRBJ1-2): DSGVTQTPKHLITATGQRVTLRCSPRSGDLSVYWYQQSLDQGLQFLIQYYNGEERAKGNILERFSAQQFPDLHSELNLSSLELGDSALYFCASSVVGTPRYQGGYTFGSGTRLTVV.

The V and J genes are TRBV10-2 and TRBJ2-7; 8 bases match TRBD1. J was trimmed by 1 base and V by 7 bases; bases with no gene match: 6. This CDR3 region has 14 residues. Germline CDR1 WSHSY, CDR2 SAAADI. CDR3 coding DNA: TGCGCCAGCACCACGGACAGGGCTTCCTACGAGCAGTACTTC. Protein: CASTTDRASYEQYF.

The J gene is TRBJ2-7, the V gene TRBV15; D tentatively fits TRBD1 or TRBD2 (5 bases each). Germline V gives CDR1 LNHNV, CDR2 YYDKDF (reference sequence). V was pared by 2 bases and J by 7 bases, with 18 bases between. The CDR3 runs 15 residues. As DNA, the CDR3 is TGTGCCACCAGCAGAAGCCGGGACCTAAGATCGGAGCAGTACTTC. Translation gives CATSRSRDLRSEQYF.